This entry concerns a single T cell receptor (beta chain). This specimen belongs to a study of blood T cell repertoires in COVID-19. Assay: immunoSEQ multiplex PCR; the TCRdb copy retains only in-frame clones and omits some. The sample has approximately 190,000 clones; over 70% are singletons. The CDR3 is 14 residues long. After removal of 6 bases from V and 6 bases from J, the junction contained 6 bases not matched to a gene. Germline V lookup: CDR1 ENHRY, CDR2 SYGVKD. The chain employs TRBV10-3 and TRBJ1-1; 11 bases agree with TRBD1. Sequences were obtained from peripheral blood. The receptor was derived from a man between 60 and 70 years old with acute or convalescent COVID-19. CDR3 protein: CAIRPGQGGAEAFF. In DNA, the CDR3 is TGTGCCATCAGACCGGGACAGGGGGGTGCTGAAGCTTTCTTT.